Listed below are T cell receptor beta chains from one sample, sequenced in a study of shared clonotypes between healthy human individuals. The method was immunoSEQ multiplex PCR; TCRdb's version includes in-frame clones alone and lacks a portion of them. The profile covers over 95,000 clones, with around 68% appearing a single time and about 22% taken by the ten largest. Sequencing input: memory CD8+ T cells sorted from blood. These receptors originate from a woman in her 30s in good health. Both conserved end residues are part of each CDR3. A D gene is named only where the DNA matches it firmly. Where a row states a size, it is once, few, many or the class of an expanded clone; other rows omit it.

d_call: TRBD1; clone_size: .; v_call: TRBV19; j_call: TRBJ2-7; cdr3_nt: TGTGCCAGTAGTACGCTCGGGACAGGGTTGTACGAGCAGTACTTC; cdr3_aa: CASSTLGTGLYEQYF
d_call: .; clone_size: .; v_call: TRBV4-1; j_call: TRBJ1-2; cdr3_nt: TGCGCCAGCAGCCAGGACAACCAGTATGGCTACACCTTC; cdr3_aa: CASSQDNQYGYTF
d_call: .; clone_size: .; v_call: TRBV11-2; j_call: TRBJ2-1; cdr3_nt: TGTGCCAGCAGCTTTCGGGCCCCGTACAATGAGCAGTTCTTC; cdr3_aa: CASSFRAPYNEQFF
d_call: .; clone_size: .; v_call: TRBV11-3; j_call: TRBJ1-2; cdr3_nt: TGTGCCAGCACCCTATTGGGGGGCTATGGCTACACCTTC; cdr3_aa: CASTLLGGYGYTF
d_call: .; clone_size: .; v_call: TRBV28; j_call: TRBJ1-5; cdr3_nt: TGTGCCAGCAGTTTTGGGGGTTACAATCAGCCCCAGCATTTT; cdr3_aa: CASSFGGYNQPQHF
d_call: .; clone_size: few; v_call: TRBV5-8; j_call: TRBJ2-7; cdr3_nt: TGTGCCAGCAGCTCGGACGTCTCGACACTTAACTCCTACGAGCAGTACTTC; cdr3_aa: CASSSDVSTLNSYEQYF
d_call: TRBD2; clone_size: .; v_call: TRBV6-1; j_call: TRBJ2-5; cdr3_nt: TGTGCCAGCACCCCCCTAGCGGGAGACGAGACCCAGTACTTC; cdr3_aa: CASTPLAGDETQYF
d_call: .; clone_size: once; v_call: TRBV10-2; j_call: TRBJ2-3; cdr3_nt: TGCGCCAGCAGTGAGACGGTCGATTCGCGCACAGATACGCAGTATTTT; cdr3_aa: CASSETVDSRTDTQYF
d_call: TRBD2; clone_size: .; v_call: TRBV6-4; j_call: TRBJ2-3; cdr3_nt: TGTGCCAGCAGTGAGACTAGCGGGGGCACAGATACGCAGTATTTT; cdr3_aa: CASSETSGGTDTQYF
d_call: .; clone_size: few; v_call: TRBV6-1; j_call: TRBJ2-7; cdr3_nt: TGTGCCAGCAGTTCCGGACTGTTGGGCGAGCAGTACTTC; cdr3_aa: CASSSGLLGEQYF
d_call: .; clone_size: .; v_call: TRBV5-6; j_call: TRBJ1-2; cdr3_nt: TGTGCCAGCAGCTTGGTGGGGGCTACTACCACACCCTATATCTATGGCTACACCTTC; cdr3_aa: CASSLVGATTTPYIYGYTF
d_call: .; clone_size: .; v_call: TRBV29-1; j_call: TRBJ1-5; cdr3_nt: TGCAGCGTATCTGGACAGTATAGCAATCAGCCCCAGCATTTT; cdr3_aa: CSVSGQYSNQPQHF
d_call: .; clone_size: many; v_call: TRBV6-4; j_call: TRBJ2-1; cdr3_nt: TGTGCCAGCAGTGAGGCCAGCAGCTCCTACAATGAGCAGTTCTTC; cdr3_aa: CASSEASSSYNEQFF
d_call: .; clone_size: once; v_call: TRBV19; j_call: TRBJ1-2; cdr3_nt: TGTGCCAGTAGTATATGGGCCTCAGCAGGCTATGGCTACACCTTC; cdr3_aa: CASSIWASAGYGYTF
d_call: .; clone_size: many; v_call: TRBV25-1; j_call: TRBJ2-3; cdr3_nt: TGTGCCAGCAGTGAATCTGAGGAGAGCACAGATACGCAGTATTTT; cdr3_aa: CASSESEESTDTQYF
d_call: TRBD1; clone_size: .; v_call: TRBV2; j_call: TRBJ2-7; cdr3_nt: TGTGCCAGCAGTGTAGGCGGACAGGGGGCGCGCGAGCAGTACTTC; cdr3_aa: CASSVGGQGAREQYF
d_call: .; clone_size: .; v_call: TRBV7-9; j_call: TRBJ2-1; cdr3_nt: TGTGCCAGCAGCCCACGGCGCCTAGCCGGTAGCGGCAATGAGCAGTTCTTC; cdr3_aa: CASSPRRLAGSGNEQFF
d_call: TRBD2; clone_size: .; v_call: TRBV11-3; j_call: TRBJ2-5; cdr3_nt: TGTGCCAGCAGCTTATATAGCGGGAGGGCGGAGACCCAGTACTTC; cdr3_aa: CASSLYSGRAETQYF
d_call: TRBD1; clone_size: .; v_call: TRBV19; j_call: TRBJ1-1; cdr3_nt: TGTGCCAGTAGTATTTGGGCAGGGGGGAACACTGAAGCTTTCTTT; cdr3_aa: CASSIWAGGNTEAFF
d_call: TRBD2; clone_size: .; v_call: TRBV28; j_call: TRBJ2-7; cdr3_nt: TGTGCCAGCAGTTTATGGTCCACTAGCGGGGACTACGAGCAGTACTTC; cdr3_aa: CASSLWSTSGDYEQYF
d_call: TRBD2; clone_size: .; v_call: TRBV25-1; j_call: TRBJ2-1; cdr3_nt: TGTGCCAGCAGGGTAGCGGGAGGGATCTACAATGAGCAGTTCTTC; cdr3_aa: CASRVAGGIYNEQFF
d_call: .; clone_size: once; v_call: TRBV4-1; j_call: TRBJ2-7; cdr3_nt: TGCGCCAGCAGCCAAGATTCTAGCGTATACGAGCAGTACTTC; cdr3_aa: CASSQDSSVYEQYF
d_call: .; clone_size: few; v_call: TRBV6-1; j_call: TRBJ1-2; cdr3_nt: TGTGCCAGCAGTGAATCAGCCAACGCTAACTATGGCTACACCTTC; cdr3_aa: CASSESANANYGYTF
d_call: TRBD2; clone_size: .; v_call: TRBV28; j_call: TRBJ2-7; cdr3_nt: TGTGCCAGCAGTACAATACTAGCGGGAGAGGTGGAGGCCTACGAGCAGTACTTC; cdr3_aa: CASSTILAGEVEAYEQYF
d_call: TRBD1; clone_size: many; v_call: TRBV4-2; j_call: TRBJ2-7; cdr3_nt: TGTGCCAGCAGCCAAGATCAGGGGGACCTTGACTACGAGCAGTACTTC; cdr3_aa: CASSQDQGDLDYEQYF
d_call: .; clone_size: .; v_call: TRBV15; j_call: TRBJ2-3; cdr3_nt: TGTGCCACCAGCGGGGCGGGACCTAGCACAGATACGCAGTATTTT; cdr3_aa: CATSGAGPSTDTQYF
d_call: .; clone_size: .; v_call: TRBV10-3; j_call: TRBJ2-7; cdr3_nt: TGTGCCAGCAGTGACTCGTCGGGAGCTTCGTCCGAGCAGTACTTC; cdr3_aa: CASSDSSGASSEQYF
d_call: .; clone_size: .; v_call: TRBV27; j_call: TRBJ1-2; cdr3_nt: TGTGCCAGCAGTTTATATCAGGGGACTAACTATGGCTACACCTTC; cdr3_aa: CASSLYQGTNYGYTF
d_call: .; clone_size: .; v_call: TRBV1; j_call: TRBJ2-1; cdr3_nt: TGCACCAGCAGCCAAGATGGTTCCCCGGAGATATCGGGGACTAGCGGCTACAATGAGCAGTTCTTC; cdr3_aa: CTSSQDGSPEISGTSGYNEQFF
d_call: .; clone_size: few; v_call: TRBV19; j_call: TRBJ1-1; cdr3_nt: TGTGCCAGTAGTATTAAGGAGAACACTGAAGCTTTCTTT; cdr3_aa: CASSIKENTEAFF
d_call: .; clone_size: few; v_call: TRBV28; j_call: TRBJ2-7; cdr3_nt: TGTGCCAGCAGTTTTCCGGGGGGCGGCCGGTCCTACGAGCAGTACTTC; cdr3_aa: CASSFPGGGRSYEQYF
d_call: .; clone_size: few; v_call: TRBV6-1; j_call: TRBJ1-3; cdr3_nt: TGTGCCAGCAGTGAAGCGGTGGGCTCTGGAAACACCATATATTTT; cdr3_aa: CASSEAVGSGNTIYF
d_call: .; clone_size: .; v_call: TRBV6-1; j_call: TRBJ2-1; cdr3_nt: TGTGCCAGCAGTGAGGCGGAAGGGTCCTACAATGAGCAGTTCTTC; cdr3_aa: CASSEAEGSYNEQFF
d_call: TRBD1; clone_size: .; v_call: TRBV7-9; j_call: TRBJ2-7; cdr3_nt: TGTGCCAGCAGCCCTAGGGGGCAGGACTACGAGCAGTACTTC; cdr3_aa: CASSPRGQDYEQYF
d_call: TRBD1; clone_size: few; v_call: TRBV5-1; j_call: TRBJ2-7; cdr3_nt: TGCGCCAGCAGCTTGGGAGCCTCGGGACAGGGGGCGGGGGAGCAGTACTTC; cdr3_aa: CASSLGASGQGAGEQYF
d_call: .; clone_size: .; v_call: TRBV27; j_call: TRBJ2-5; cdr3_nt: TGTGCCAGCAGTGTATCCTTTGTAGAGACCCAGTACTTC; cdr3_aa: CASSVSFVETQYF
d_call: TRBD2; clone_size: .; v_call: TRBV29-1; j_call: TRBJ2-1; cdr3_nt: TGCAGCGTTGATACGGGAGGGCCGATTGATGAGCAGTTCTTC; cdr3_aa: CSVDTGGPIDEQFF
d_call: TRBD2; clone_size: .; v_call: TRBV14; j_call: TRBJ2-7; cdr3_nt: TGTGCCAGCAGCCAAGGCGGGAGTGGCTACGAGCAGTACTTC; cdr3_aa: CASSQGGSGYEQYF
d_call: TRBD2; clone_size: .; v_call: TRBV5-1; j_call: TRBJ2-1; cdr3_nt: TGCGCCAGCAGCTTGCTCCTAGCGGGGCGGTATGAGCAGTTCTTC; cdr3_aa: CASSLLLAGRYEQFF
d_call: TRBD2; clone_size: .; v_call: TRBV7-2; j_call: TRBJ2-7; cdr3_nt: TGTGCCAGCAGCTTAGCGCTGAGACTAGCGGTAAGGCAGTACTTC; cdr3_aa: CASSLALRLAVRQYF
d_call: TRBD2; clone_size: .; v_call: TRBV28; j_call: TRBJ2-3; cdr3_nt: TGTGCCAGCAGTAAGGGAACTAGCGGGAAAGGTTCAGATACGCAGTATTTT; cdr3_aa: CASSKGTSGKGSDTQYF
d_call: .; clone_size: .; v_call: TRBV15; j_call: TRBJ1-1; cdr3_nt: TGTGCCACCAGCAGAGATAGGCAGGGAGTCGCTTTCTTT; cdr3_aa: CATSRDRQGVAFF
d_call: .; clone_size: .; v_call: TRBV10-3; j_call: TRBJ2-5; cdr3_nt: TGTGCCATCAGTGAGTCGACTGGGCGGGAGACCCAGTACTTC; cdr3_aa: CAISESTGRETQYF
d_call: TRBD2; clone_size: few; v_call: TRBV2; j_call: TRBJ2-2; cdr3_nt: TGTGCCAGCACGCGGGAGGGCAACACCGGGGAGCTGTTTTTT; cdr3_aa: CASTREGNTGELFF
d_call: .; clone_size: .; v_call: TRBV7-8; j_call: TRBJ2-7; cdr3_nt: TGTGCCAGCAGCTTACTTGTGGGAGGTACCTACGAGCAGTACTTC; cdr3_aa: CASSLLVGGTYEQYF
d_call: TRBD2; clone_size: .; v_call: TRBV19; j_call: TRBJ2-5; cdr3_nt: TGTGCCAGTAGTGAGACAACACCTAGCGGTTACCGGTCCGGCCAAGAGACCCAGTACTTC; cdr3_aa: CASSETTPSGYRSGQETQYF
d_call: TRBD1; clone_size: .; v_call: TRBV25-1; j_call: TRBJ1-2; cdr3_nt: TGTGCCAGCAGTGAGTCAACCGGGACAGGGTCCTTCCCTGGCTACACCTTC; cdr3_aa: CASSESTGTGSFPGYTF
d_call: .; clone_size: .; v_call: TRBV6-6; j_call: TRBJ2-7; cdr3_nt: TGTGCCCCCAGTCAGGGTAAGAAGTCCTACGAGCAGTACTTC; cdr3_aa: CAPSQGKKSYEQYF
d_call: .; clone_size: .; v_call: TRBV11-3; j_call: TRBJ2-7; cdr3_nt: TGTGCCAGCAGCTTAGCAAGAAGCTCCTACGAGCAGTACTTC; cdr3_aa: CASSLARSSYEQYF
d_call: TRBD1; clone_size: .; v_call: TRBV6-5; j_call: TRBJ2-7; cdr3_nt: TGTGCCAGCAGTATCAGGGGGAGTGCCTACGAGCAGTACTTC; cdr3_aa: CASSIRGSAYEQYF